This TCR beta chain is drawn from a study of shared clonotypes between healthy human individuals. Assay execution proceeded at the deep level. Authors' analysis steps: ImmunoSEQ sequences covered only the junction and lacked quality scores; filtering therefore differed. Produced via immunoSEQ multiplex PCR; TCRdb's table is partial and in-frame only. Clonal size and the V and J genes are those of that table, whereas D and trimming came from the DNA. The sample has approximately 470,000 clones, approximately 78% seen once. The CDR3 covers 14 residues. Germline CDR1 LNHDA, CDR2 SQIVND (reference sequence). The V end lost 5 bases, the J end lost 5 bases, and 16 bases lay between the germline ends. The donors were adults (healthy and HIV-negative) with no recent acute infections or vaccinations.

J is TRBJ2-7 and V is TRBV19; possible D gene TRBD2, 5 bases. The TCR originated in a woman in her thirties or forties in good health. Some clones in this sample may be carry-over from other donors' samples. Sequencing was done on a sample of PBMCs. CDR3 nucleotide sequence: TGTGCCAGTAGTCCTAGACGGGGTAACCACGAGCAGTACTTC. Protein: CASSPRRGNHEQYF.